Each of the 10 T cell receptor beta chains below was sequenced from the same sample in a study of T cell responses to AZD1222 COVID-19 vaccine. Only in-frame clones appear in the TCRdb table, and some are missing; sequencing was by immunoSEQ multiplex PCR. The sample shows 100,000 or so clones, less than 90% of them seen only once. The sequencing here drew on peripheral blood, taken on day 0 of AZD1222 vaccination. The receptors were sampled from an adult in good health.

The genes are TRBV11-1 and TRBJ1-1, with 7 positions matching TRBD1. V lost 5 bases, J lost 4 bases, and 10 bases stayed unmatched. This CDR3 is built from 15 residues. In germline, CDR1 is SGHAT, CDR2 FQDESV (reference sequence). CDR3 DNA: TGTGCCAGCAGCCCTACCACAGGGGAGGGCACTGAAGCTTTCTTT. The encoded protein is CASSPTTGEGTEAFF. The whole variable domain, remainder taken from reference TRBV11-1 and TRBJ1-1, is EAEVAQSPRYKITEKSQAVAFWCDPISGHATLYWYRQILGQGPELLVQFQDESVVDDSQLPKDRFSAERLKGVDSTLKIQPAELGDSAMYLCASSPTTGEGTEAFFGQGTRLTVV.

As to this clone: Compared with germline, one end of the junction differs, possibly owing to a read error. The chain employs TRBV6-6 and TRBJ2-7; 8 bases map to TRBD1. This CDR3 has 16 amino acids. Germline CDR1 is MNHNY and CDR2 is SVGAGI (reference sequence). The CDR3 region is CASSPGQAFAGYGQYF. The DNA for the CDR3 is TGTGCCAGCAGTCCGGGACAGGCCTTTGCGGGTTACGGGCAGTACTTC.

This rearrangement joins TRBV23-1 to TRBJ1-6, with unresolved D. TRBV23-1 is marked as an open reading frame, function uncertain. The CDR3 consists of 16 residues. Trimming took off 2 bases at V and 7 bases at J, with 15 bases between the two ends. CDR3 in amino acids: CASSQIPPAGNSPLHF. The CDR3 coding sequence is TGCGCCAGCAGTCAAATTCCCCCTGCCGGGAATTCACCCCTCCACTTT.

CDR3 coding DNA: TGTGCCAGCAGCTCCCGACAGGGGGCCATGAACACTGAAGCTTTCTTT. Protein sequence: CASSSRQGAMNTEAFF. This chain links TRBV11-3 with TRBJ1-1; 10 bases map to TRBD1. The CDR3 is made up of 16 amino acids. V shed 4 bases and J 0 bases; nucleotides not matched to a gene: 5. Germline assignment: CDR1 SGHNT and CDR2 YENEEA.

The chain carries TRBV27 and TRBJ2-2; 7 bases are a match to TRBD1. V was pared by 5 bases and J by 5 bases, with 5 bases of the junction left unmatched. Germline CDR1 reads MNHEY; CDR2 reads SMNVEV (reference sequence). The CDR3 runs 14 residues. CDR3 sequence (DNA): TGTGCCAGCAGTGCCGGGACAGATACCGGGGAGCTGTTTTTT. Translating gives CASSAGTDTGELFF.

As regards this clone: Other DNA sequences in this sample translate to the same CDR3. V usage is TRBV19 and J usage is TRBJ1-4, with D possibly matching TRBD1 (6 bases). The CDR3 is 14 amino acids. V dropped 2 bases and J dropped 7 bases, with 11 bases sitting between them. CDR1 and CDR2 (germline): LNHDA, SQIVND (reference sequence). This chain's CDR3 is CASSITGLGEKLFF. The CDR3 region has the DNA TGTGCCAGTAGTATAACAGGGCTGGGTGAAAAACTGTTTTTT.

The V and J genes are TRBV30 and TRBJ1-1; 8 nucleotides align to TRBD1. After removal of 1 base from V and 0 bases from J, the junction contained 7 bases not matched to a gene. This CDR3 has 16 residues. Germline CDR1 reads GTSNPN; CDR2 reads SVGIG (reference sequence). CDR3 nucleotides: TGTGCCTGGAGTGGGGCAGGGGGCCAAATGAACACTGAAGCTTTCTTT. Translating it yields CAWSGAGGQMNTEAFF.

This chain links TRBV11-3 with TRBJ2-1; tentatively, D is TRBD1 (5 bases). The V end was cut by 5 bases, the J end by 3 bases, with 8 bases between. The CDR3 is made up of 13 amino acids. Germline CDR1 and CDR2: SGHNT and YENEEA. The CDR3 reads CASSADSYNEQFF. CDR3 bases: TGTGCCAGCAGCGCCGACAGCTACAATGAGCAGTTCTTC.

The chain recombines TRBV2 with TRBJ1-2, with TRBD1 as a possible D gene (5 bases). CDR3 size: 14 residues. V dropped 0 bases and J dropped 5 bases, with 10 bases sitting between them. Germline V gene data show CDR1 as SNHLY and CDR2 as FYNNEI. The CDR3 protein is CASSEANRLYGYTF. CDR3 nucleotides: TGTGCCAGCAGTGAAGCTAACAGGCTTTATGGCTACACCTTC.

V gene TRBV5-1 combines with J gene TRBJ1-6, with TRBD1 identical over 8 bases. The germline V gene has CDR1 SGHRS and CDR2 YFSETQ. With V trimmed by 2 bases and J by 10 bases, 5 bases remained unmatched. The CDR3 contains 14 residues. DNA of the CDR3: TGCGCCAGCAGCTTTGCACAGGGGGACTCACCCCTCCACTTT. Amino acid sequence: CASSFAQGDSPLHF.